These 14 T cell receptor beta chains came from one sample sequenced in a study of blood T cell repertoires in COVID-19. Only in-frame clones appear in the TCRdb table, and some are missing; sequencing was by immunoSEQ multiplex PCR. Of approximately 240,000 clones in the sample, around 83% are singletons; the top ten hold around 3%. The sample comprised peripheral blood. Receptor source: a man aged 45-60 years who had recovered from COVID-19.

This sequence joins TRBV3-1 (or the pseudogene TRBV3-2) and TRBJ2-7; TRBD1 aligns across 8 bases. V shed 1 base, J shed 10 bases, and the junction held 9 bases outside the gene matches. The CDR3 runs 14 residues. The germline gives CDR1 LGHDT, CDR2 YNNKEL (reference sequence). DNA of the CDR3: TGTGCCAGCAGCCAAGCAAGAGGACAGGGAGCCCAGTACTTC. Its translation: CASSQARGQGAQYF.

Of note for this clone: Other DNA variants within this sample encode the same CDR3. This chain connects TRBV5-1 to TRBJ2-3, with a possible D match to TRBD2 (6 bases). V lost 0 bases and J lost 0, with 11 bases in between. The CDR3 has 16 residues. Germline lookup yields CDR1 SGHRS and CDR2 YFSETQ. Written as DNA, the CDR3 is TGCGCCAGCAGCTTGGCAAGCGGAGGGAGCACAGATACGCAGTATTTT. It encodes CASSLASGGSTDTQYF.

The rearrangement joins TRBV3-1 (or the pseudogene TRBV3-2) to TRBJ2-2, with 11 bases matching TRBD2. V gave up 4 bases and J gave up 1 base; unmatched junction bases: 5. The CDR3 totals 17 residues. Germline V gene data show CDR1 as LGHDT and CDR2 as YNNKEL (reference sequence). CDR3 coding DNA: TGTGCCAGCAGCCGGCTAGCGGGAGGACGGAACACCGGGGAGCTGTTTTTT. Protein sequence: CASSRLAGGRNTGELFF.

This clone was recorded a few times. The chain links TRBV27 to TRBJ1-2, with D unclear. CDR3 length equals 15 residues. CDR1 is MNHEY, CDR2 SMNVEV, per germline (reference sequence). Trimming cost V 6 bases and J 2 bases, with 16 bases left between them. The CDR3: CASSTTRGRNYGYTF. The CDR3 DNA is TGTGCCAGCAGCACGACGAGAGGGAGGAACTATGGCTACACCTTC.

The rearrangement uses TRBV28 and TRBJ1-2; the match to TRBD1 covers 9 bases. V shed 6 bases, J shed 5 bases, and the junction held 7 bases outside the gene matches. The CDR3 runs 14 residues. The germline V gene has CDR1 MDHEN and CDR2 SYDVKM. The CDR3 here is CASRSSGTGYGYTF. The CDR3 DNA sequence: TGTGCCAGCAGGTCCTCCGGGACAGGGTATGGCTACACCTTC.

J is TRBJ2-3 and V is TRBV24-1, with a weak D call TRBD1 (5 bases). V lost 1 base, J lost 0 bases, and 13 bases lay in between. Germline CDR1 KGHDR, CDR2 SFDVKD. The CDR3 covers 17 residues. The CDR3 reads CATSDLGSGISTDTQYF. The CDR3 nucleotides read TGTGCCACCAGTGATTTAGGGTCAGGGATTAGCACAGATACGCAGTATTTT.

The V call is TRBV6-5, the J call TRBJ2-1; D ambiguous. Germline assignment: CDR1 MNHEY and CDR2 SVGAGI. The CDR3 has 15 amino acids. Trimming shortened V by 3 bases and J by 0 bases, and 9 bases separated the two germline ends. In DNA form, the CDR3 reads TGTGCCAGCAGTTATAGGTGGAGCTCCTACAATGAGCAGTTCTTC. It specifies CASSYRWSSYNEQFF.

J is TRBJ1-1 and V is TRBV12-5; a weak D match, TRBD1 (6 bases). Per germline, CDR1 LGHNT and CDR2 FRNRAP. This CDR3 is 15 amino acids long. V was clipped by 1 base and J by 1 base, with 10 bases between them. The CDR3 here is CASGLATGPNTEAFF. The CDR3 nucleotides are TGTGCTAGTGGTTTGGCAACAGGGCCGAACACTGAAGCTTTCTTT.

This chain joins TRBV5-5 and TRBJ2-7; D ambiguous. Germline CDR1 is SGHKS and CDR2 is YYEKEE (reference sequence). The CDR3 spans 13 residues. V was clipped by 2 bases and J by 2 bases, with 8 bases between them. The CDR3: CASSFGQAYEQYF. The CDR3 DNA reads as TGTGCCAGCAGCTTTGGGCAGGCCTACGAGCAGTACTTC.

The chain couples TRBV5-4 to TRBJ2-3; D gene unclear. V was trimmed by 2 bases and J by 4 bases, leaving 5 bases between them. The CDR3 loop spans 12 amino acids. Germline V CDR1 and CDR2: SGHNT, YYREEE (reference sequence). The CDR3 is CASSFSADTQYF. The CDR3 region has the DNA TGTGCCAGCAGCTTCTCGGCAGATACGCAGTATTTT.

The chain couples TRBV5-1 to TRBJ2-7; D may be TRBD1 (6 bases). Germline V gene data show CDR1 as SGHRS and CDR2 as YFSETQ. The V end lost 3 bases, the J end lost 2 bases, and 9 bases lay between the germline ends. The CDR3 is made up of 13 amino acids. CDR3 amino acids: CASSSTGPYEQYF. The CDR3 region has the DNA TGCGCCAGCAGCTCGACAGGACCCTACGAGCAGTACTTC. The full variable domain, in which reference TRBV5-1 and TRBJ2-7 provide the parts outside the CDR3, is KAGVTQTPRYLIKTRGQQVTLSCSPISGHRSVSWYQQTPGQGLQFLFEYFSETQRNKGNFPGRFSGRQFSNSRSEMNVSTLELGDSALYLCASSSTGPYEQYFGPGTRLTVT.

The chain links TRBV24-1 to TRBJ2-2; maybe TRBD1 (5 bases). The V gene lost 7 bases and the J gene lost 3 bases, with 23 bases spanning the gap. The CDR3 has 18 residues. Germline V gene lookup returns CDR1 KGHDR and CDR2 SFDVKD. Here the CDR3 DNA reads TGTGCCACCAGGGCCCCGACAGACCCGAGACCTTACACCGGGGAGCTGTTTTTT. Translated, it gives CATRAPTDPRPYTGELFF.

This chain connects TRBV6-2 or TRBV6-3 to TRBJ1-1; D ambiguous. V shed 2 bases and J shed 0 bases, with 13 bases lying between them. The length of the CDR3 is 16 residues. The germline CDR1 and CDR2 sequences are MNHEY and SVGEGT. Here the CDR3 reads CASSYRGGKLNTEAFF. Written as DNA, the CDR3 is TGTGCCAGCAGTTACCGAGGCGGGAAGTTGAACACTGAAGCTTTCTTT.

The DNA for the CDR3 is TGTGCCAGTAACGACTATGGGGATTCACCCCTCCACTTT. Its translation: CASNDYGDSPLHF. V and J are TRBV19 and TRBJ1-6; D remains ambiguous. Trimming removed 7 bases from V and 8 bases from J, with 12 bases in between. This CDR3 comprises 13 residues. Germline loops: CDR1 LNHDA, CDR2 SQIVND (reference sequence). Combining the CDR3 with reference TRBV19 and TRBJ1-6 gives the whole variable domain DGGITQSPKYLFRKEGQNVTLSCEQNLNHDAMYWYRQDPGQGLRLIYYSQIVNDFQKGDIAEGYSVSREKKESFPLTVTSAQKNPTAFYLCASNDYGDSPLHFGNGTRLTVT.